Following are 31 T cell receptor beta chains from one sample sequenced in a study of blood T cell repertoires in COVID-19. Assay: immunoSEQ multiplex PCR; the TCRdb copy retains only in-frame clones and omits some. The table lists approximately 440,000 clones, less than 95% of them singletons. Sequencing was done on a sample of PBMCs or T cells enriched from blood (not recorded which). Every receptor here comes from a man between 18 and 35 years old who had recovered from COVID-19.

The V gene is TRBV18, the J gene TRBJ2-2; a weak D match, TRBD1 (6 bases). The CDR3 is 17 amino acids. Between the trimmed V and J ends, which lost 6 bases and 0 bases, there was a span of 17 bases. Germline CDR1 reads KGHSH; CDR2 reads LQKENI. CDR3 protein: CASSLYQGISNTGELFF. The CDR3 DNA reads TGTGCCAGCTCCCTGTATCAGGGGATATCGAACACCGGGGAGCTGTTTTTT.

This clone has just a few counts. This chain connects TRBV6-5 to TRBJ1-4; D remains ambiguous. From germline, CDR1 is MNHEY and CDR2 SVGAGI. The V and J ends lost 0 bases and 4 bases respectively, with 12 bases between them. The CDR3 is made up of 16 amino acids. The CDR3 loop reads CASSYSVWRRNEKLFF. The CDR3 nucleotides read TGTGCCAGCAGTTACTCGGTTTGGCGGCGTAATGAAAAACTGTTTTTT.

The chain combines TRBV4-1 with TRBJ1-1; D not certain. Trimming left V 1 base short and J 0 bases short, with 18 bases between. This CDR3 comprises 18 residues. Germline-derived CDR1 and CDR2 are MGHRA and YSYEKL. CDR3 residues: CASSQVPGKGRMNTEAFF. CDR3 in DNA: TGCGCCAGCAGCCAAGTCCCGGGAAAGGGCAGAATGAACACTGAAGCTTTCTTT.

This chain joins TRBV9 and TRBJ2-7; possible D gene TRBD1, 5 bases. Germline CDR1 SGDLS, CDR2 YYNGEE. This CDR3 region has 14 residues. V lost 1 base to trimming and J lost 0 bases, with 8 bases between them. The CDR3 nucleotides read TGTGCCAGCAGCGTACGACAGAACTCCTACGAGCAGTACTTC. This gives the protein CASSVRQNSYEQYF. Full variable domain (remainder filled in from reference TRBV9 and TRBJ2-7): DSGVTQTPKHLITATGQRVTLRCSPRSGDLSVYWYQQSLDQGLQFLIQYYNGEERAKGNILERFSAQQFPDLHSELNLSSLELGDSALYFCASSVRQNSYEQYFGPGTRLTVT.

In the case of this clone: A read error may produce the germline difference seen at one junction end. The rearrangement links TRBV12-3 or TRBV12-4 to TRBJ1-5; D possibly corresponds to TRBD1 (5 bases). This CDR3 comprises 11 residues. The CDR3 is CASSAGTRVGF. The CDR3 bases are TGTGCCAGCAGTGCGGGGACCCGGGTGGGATTT.

V gene TRBV7-9 combines with J gene TRBJ2-2, with D hard to call. CDR1 is SEHNR and CDR2 is FQNEAQ in the germline V gene (reference sequence). Trimming cost V 1 base and J 0 bases, with 9 bases left between them. The CDR3 contains 16 residues. CDR3 loop: CASSLDAVSNTGELFF. CDR3 in DNA: TGTGCCAGCAGCTTAGATGCGGTATCGAACACCGGGGAGCTGTTTTTT.

The rearrangement uses TRBV7-8 and TRBJ2-2; 10 bases align to TRBD1. This CDR3 is 19 amino acids long. The J segment lost 6 bases and the V segment lost 5 bases, leaving 18 bases of the junction unmatched. Germline V CDR1 and CDR2: SGHVS, FQNEAQ. CDR3 sequence: CASSPKSVFGTGVSGELFF. For the CDR3, the DNA is TGTGCCAGCAGCCCTAAAAGCGTGTTTGGGACAGGGGTCTCCGGGGAGCTGTTTTTT.

The chain links TRBV15 to TRBJ1-1; D unclear. Germline V gives CDR1 LNHNV, CDR2 YYDKDF (reference sequence). The ends were cut back, 3 bases at V and 1 base at J, with 6 bases in the middle. The length of the CDR3 is 13 residues. The CDR3 region is CATSSGRNTEAFF. CDR3 in DNA: TGTGCCACCAGCAGTGGCAGGAACACTGAAGCTTTCTTT.

V and J are TRBV24-1 and TRBJ2-7, with D possibly TRBD2 on 6 matching bases. Germline CDR1 reads KGHDR; CDR2 reads SFDVKD. This CDR3 is 14 amino acids long. Trimming removed 2 bases from V and 2 bases from J, with 9 bases in between. The CDR3 DNA reads TGTGCCACCAGTGATTCGGGACTCGCCTACGAGCAGTACTTC. Its protein product is CATSDSGLAYEQYF.

V and J are TRBV23-1 and TRBJ1-3; TRBD1 matches at 12 bases. TRBV23-1 is sorted into the ORF group, with uncertain function. The J segment lost 4 bases and the V segment lost 2 bases, leaving 6 bases of the junction unmatched. This CDR3 contains 17 residues. The CDR3 region has the DNA TGCGCCAGCAGTCAAACCGGGACAGGGGGCCAAGGAAACACCATATATTTT. Amino acids: CASSQTGTGGQGNTIYF.

This clone has a single count. The chain carries TRBV5-4 and TRBJ1-1; no definite D call. The CDR3 length is 15 residues. Trimming took off 3 bases at V and 1 base at J, with 13 bases between the two ends. Germline values: CDR1 SGHNT, CDR2 YYREEE (reference sequence). CDR3 nucleotide sequence: TGTGCCAGCAGCTCCAAACAGAATTCGAACACTGAAGCTTTCTTT. As protein: CASSSKQNSNTEAFF.

This clone was seen more than once but under ten times. The rearrangement joins TRBV27 to TRBJ1-3; no clear D. CDR1 is MNHEY and CDR2 is SMNVEV in the germline V gene (reference sequence). The CDR3 consists of 16 residues. V lost 4 bases and J 0 bases, leaving 13 bases between the germline ends. The CDR3 DNA reads TGTGCCAGCAGTTCCTCGGGTTTCAGCTCTGGAAACACCATATATTTT. It translates to CASSSSGFSSGNTIYF.

V and J are TRBV5-6 and TRBJ1-3; tentatively, D is TRBD1 (6 bases). Trimming left V 1 base short and J 2 bases short, with 13 bases between. CDR1 is SGHDT and CDR2 is YYEEEE in the germline V gene. The CDR3 sequence is 16 residues long. As DNA, the CDR3 is TGTGCCAGCAGCTTGAGGGGGTCAGACACTGGAAACACCATATATTTT. It codes for CASSLRGSDTGNTIYF.

The chain carries TRBV5-1 and TRBJ1-2, with D maybe TRBD1 (5 bases). The CDR3 spans 12 residues. Germline V CDR1 and CDR2: SGHRS, YFSETQ. Trimming stripped 2 bases from V and 6 bases from J, with 8 bases between. CDR3 in amino acids: CASSFSRDGYTF. The CDR3 DNA follows: TGCGCCAGCAGCTTCTCCAGGGATGGCTACACCTTC.

The V and J genes are TRBV12-3 or TRBV12-4 and TRBJ2-3; D gene unclear. The V end was cut by 4 bases, the J end by 6 bases, with 11 bases between. The CDR3 length is 13 residues. The CDR3 here is CASSSAVPDTQYF. For the CDR3, the DNA is TGTGCCAGCAGTTCCGCGGTACCCGATACGCAGTATTTT.

V gene TRBV27 combines with J gene TRBJ2-3; TRBD1 aligns across 7 bases. The CDR3 consists of 13 residues. V shed 6 bases, J shed 3 bases, and the junction held 3 bases outside the gene matches. Germline assignment: CDR1 MNHEY and CDR2 SMNVEV (reference sequence). CDR3 residues: CASSRRGTDTQYF. The CDR3 DNA follows: TGTGCCAGCAGCCGCAGGGGGACAGATACGCAGTATTTT.

This clone was observed once. The genes are TRBV4-1 and TRBJ2-7, with D perhaps TRBD1 (6 bases). Trimming pared 2 bases from V and 4 bases from J, leaving 12 bases between. Looked up from germline, CDR1 is MGHRA and CDR2 is YSYEKL. The CDR3 has 14 amino acids. The CDR3 DNA is TGCGCCAGCAGCCAACAGGACAGTGGGTACGAGCAGTACTTC. This gives the protein CASSQQDSGYEQYF.

The chain employs TRBV16 and TRBJ2-3; D is possibly TRBD1 (5 bases). The CDR3 is made up of 17 amino acids. Between the trimmed V and J ends, which lost 2 bases and 0 bases, there was a span of 15 bases. In germline, CDR1 is KGHSY, CDR2 FQNENV. CDR3 DNA sequence: TGTGCCAGCAGCCAAACCCAGGGATGGCGTAGCACAGATACGCAGTATTTT. It specifies CASSQTQGWRSTDTQYF. Complete variable domain (other parts from reference TRBV16 and TRBJ2-3): GEEVAQTPKHLVRGEGQKAKLYCAPIKGHSYVFWYQQVLKNEFKFLISFQNENVFDETGMPKERFSAKCLPNSPCSLEIQATKLEDSAVYFCASSQTQGWRSTDTQYFGPGTRLTVL.

This chain connects TRBV28 to TRBJ1-1; 11 positions match TRBD1. The CDR3 spans 14 residues. Germline trimming cut 5 bases from V and 8 bases from J; bases unmatched to any gene: 7. The germline gives CDR1 MDHEN, CDR2 SYDVKM. For the CDR3, the DNA is TGTGCCAGCAGTCGAATCCGGGACAGGGGGGAAGCTTTCTTT. Amino acid sequence: CASSRIRDRGEAFF.

The rearrangement links TRBV29-1 to TRBJ1-2, with D perhaps matching TRBD1 (6 bases). Trimming removed 3 bases from V and 2 bases from J, with 13 bases in between. Germline CDR1 reads SQVTM; CDR2 reads ANQGSEA. CDR3 length: 14 residues. The CDR3 region has the DNA TGCAGCGTTGAGGGCTCAGGGACAAACTATGGCTACACCTTC. The encoded protein is CSVEGSGTNYGYTF. Filled out from reference TRBV29-1 and TRBJ1-2, the complete variable domain reads SAVISQKPSRDICQRGTSLTIQCQVDSQVTMMFWYRQQPGQSLTLIATANQGSEATYESGFVIDKFPISRPNLTFSTLTVSNMSPEDSSIYLCSVEGSGTNYGYTFGSGTRLTVV.

A single count supports this clone. V is TRBV20-1 and J is TRBJ1-2; D ambiguous. Germline assignment: CDR1 DFQATT and CDR2 SNEGSKA (reference sequence). CDR3 length equals 10 residues. V was cut by 5 bases and J by 8 bases, with 9 bases left in between. The CDR3 bases are TGCAGTGCTCCCCTCGGGGGCTACACCTTC. Its translation is CSAPLGGYTF.

V usage is TRBV7-9 and J usage is TRBJ2-5, with D possibly matching TRBD1 (6 bases). The CDR3 is made up of 15 amino acids. The V and J ends lost 5 bases and 5 bases respectively, with 18 bases between them. Germline lookup yields CDR1 SEHNR and CDR2 FQNEAQ (reference sequence). CDR3 nucleotides: TGTGCCAGCAGCCCCGAGAGGGGGATGTATGAGACCCAGTACTTC. Translating it yields CASSPERGMYETQYF.

V gene TRBV7-3 combines with J gene TRBJ1-3; 8 bases map to TRBD1. V lost 1 base to trimming and J lost 4 bases; unmatched junction nucleotides: 6. Germline CDR1 and CDR2: SGHTA and FQGTGA. CDR3 length: 16 amino acids. CDR3 region: CASSLIGQGIGNTIYF. CDR3 DNA sequence: TGTGCCAGCAGCTTAATAGGACAGGGTATAGGAAACACCATATATTTT.

The chain uses TRBV27 and TRBJ1-5; 7 bases map to TRBD1. Per the germline V gene, CDR1 is MNHEY and CDR2 is SMNVEV (reference sequence). V trimming: 4 bases; J trimming: 6 bases; junction bases outside the gene matches: 9. The CDR3 spans 15 residues. CDR3 loop: CASSSAGTAGQPQHF. The CDR3 region has the DNA TGTGCCAGCAGTTCGGCCGGGACAGCCGGTCAGCCCCAGCATTTT.

V is TRBV7-8 and J is TRBJ1-4; D is perhaps TRBD1 (6 bases). Germline V gene lookup returns CDR1 SGHVS and CDR2 FQNEAQ. V lost 4 bases and J lost 7, with 34 bases in between. CDR3 length: 21 residues. For the CDR3, the DNA is TGTGCCAGCAGCTCAATTATAACTCAAAAAATTAACAGGGACGGTGGTGAAAAACTGTTTTTT. Protein sequence: CASSSIITQKINRDGGEKLFF.

The chain is built from TRBV19 and TRBJ1-5; tentative D call: TRBD1 (6 bases). The CDR3 has 15 amino acids. V was clipped by 4 bases and J by 5 bases, with 15 bases between them. Germline V CDR1 and CDR2: LNHDA, SQIVND (reference sequence). The CDR3 spells CASSTYREFHQPQHF. DNA for the CDR3: TGTGCCAGTAGTACGTACAGGGAATTCCATCAGCCCCAGCATTTT.

This sequence joins TRBV5-1 and TRBJ2-2, with TRBD2 matching 16 bases. V shed 4 bases, J shed 4 bases, and the junction held 7 bases outside the gene matches. Germline values: CDR1 SGHRS, CDR2 YFSETQ. This CDR3 has 18 amino acids. This CDR3 reads CASSPGLAGGLGTGELFF. The CDR3 DNA reads TGCGCCAGCAGCCCGGGACTAGCGGGAGGGCTGGGCACCGGGGAGCTGTTTTTT.

The chain couples TRBV28 to TRBJ2-1; TRBD2 matches at 13 bases. V trimming: 5 bases; J trimming: 4 bases; junction bases outside the gene matches: 2. Germline CDR1 MDHEN, CDR2 SYDVKM. CDR3 length equals 15 residues. For the CDR3, the DNA is TGTGCCAGCAGTCCGGGACTAGCGGGGTACAATGAGCAGTTCTTC. Encoded protein: CASSPGLAGYNEQFF. The variable domain in full, completed from reference TRBV28 and TRBJ2-1, reads DVKVTQSSRYLVKRTGEKVFLECVQDMDHENMFWYRQDPGLGLRLIYFSYDVKMKEKGDIPEGYSVSREKKERFSLILESASTNQTSMYLCASSPGLAGYNEQFFGPGTRLTVL.

V and J are TRBV9 and TRBJ2-3, with 9 bases that match TRBD2. V was clipped by 0 bases and J by 0 bases; unmatched bases: 2. Germline-derived CDR1 and CDR2 are SGDLS and YYNGEE. The CDR3 is 16 amino acids. CDR3 sequence (DNA): TGTGCCAGCAGCGTAGGGACTAGCGCTAGCACAGATACGCAGTATTTT. The encoded protein is CASSVGTSASTDTQYF. The entire variable domain, with the rest obtained from reference TRBV9 and TRBJ2-3, is as follows: DSGVTQTPKHLITATGQRVTLRCSPRSGDLSVYWYQQSLDQGLQFLIQYYNGEERAKGNILERFSAQQFPDLHSELNLSSLELGDSALYFCASSVGTSASTDTQYFGPGTRLTVL.

The V call is TRBV30, the J call TRBJ1-2; a weak D match, TRBD1 (5 bases). Trimming took 0 bases from V and 4 from J, leaving 27 bases between them. This CDR3 comprises 19 residues. From germline, CDR1 is GTSNPN and CDR2 SVGIG (reference sequence). DNA of the CDR3: TGTGCCTGGAGTGTTTGGCTTTTATCAGTTCGACAGTCGCTCTATGGCTACACCTTC. Protein sequence: CAWSVWLLSVRQSLYGYTF.

This rearrangement joins TRBV30 to TRBJ1-2, with D unclear. The CDR3 sequence is 14 residues long. V was clipped by 0 bases and J by 6 bases, with 14 bases between them. Per the germline V gene, CDR1 is GTSNPN and CDR2 is SVGIG (reference sequence). The CDR3 sequence is CAWSVTDGGDGYTF. CDR3 DNA sequence: TGTGCCTGGAGTGTTACCGACGGTGGAGATGGCTACACCTTC.